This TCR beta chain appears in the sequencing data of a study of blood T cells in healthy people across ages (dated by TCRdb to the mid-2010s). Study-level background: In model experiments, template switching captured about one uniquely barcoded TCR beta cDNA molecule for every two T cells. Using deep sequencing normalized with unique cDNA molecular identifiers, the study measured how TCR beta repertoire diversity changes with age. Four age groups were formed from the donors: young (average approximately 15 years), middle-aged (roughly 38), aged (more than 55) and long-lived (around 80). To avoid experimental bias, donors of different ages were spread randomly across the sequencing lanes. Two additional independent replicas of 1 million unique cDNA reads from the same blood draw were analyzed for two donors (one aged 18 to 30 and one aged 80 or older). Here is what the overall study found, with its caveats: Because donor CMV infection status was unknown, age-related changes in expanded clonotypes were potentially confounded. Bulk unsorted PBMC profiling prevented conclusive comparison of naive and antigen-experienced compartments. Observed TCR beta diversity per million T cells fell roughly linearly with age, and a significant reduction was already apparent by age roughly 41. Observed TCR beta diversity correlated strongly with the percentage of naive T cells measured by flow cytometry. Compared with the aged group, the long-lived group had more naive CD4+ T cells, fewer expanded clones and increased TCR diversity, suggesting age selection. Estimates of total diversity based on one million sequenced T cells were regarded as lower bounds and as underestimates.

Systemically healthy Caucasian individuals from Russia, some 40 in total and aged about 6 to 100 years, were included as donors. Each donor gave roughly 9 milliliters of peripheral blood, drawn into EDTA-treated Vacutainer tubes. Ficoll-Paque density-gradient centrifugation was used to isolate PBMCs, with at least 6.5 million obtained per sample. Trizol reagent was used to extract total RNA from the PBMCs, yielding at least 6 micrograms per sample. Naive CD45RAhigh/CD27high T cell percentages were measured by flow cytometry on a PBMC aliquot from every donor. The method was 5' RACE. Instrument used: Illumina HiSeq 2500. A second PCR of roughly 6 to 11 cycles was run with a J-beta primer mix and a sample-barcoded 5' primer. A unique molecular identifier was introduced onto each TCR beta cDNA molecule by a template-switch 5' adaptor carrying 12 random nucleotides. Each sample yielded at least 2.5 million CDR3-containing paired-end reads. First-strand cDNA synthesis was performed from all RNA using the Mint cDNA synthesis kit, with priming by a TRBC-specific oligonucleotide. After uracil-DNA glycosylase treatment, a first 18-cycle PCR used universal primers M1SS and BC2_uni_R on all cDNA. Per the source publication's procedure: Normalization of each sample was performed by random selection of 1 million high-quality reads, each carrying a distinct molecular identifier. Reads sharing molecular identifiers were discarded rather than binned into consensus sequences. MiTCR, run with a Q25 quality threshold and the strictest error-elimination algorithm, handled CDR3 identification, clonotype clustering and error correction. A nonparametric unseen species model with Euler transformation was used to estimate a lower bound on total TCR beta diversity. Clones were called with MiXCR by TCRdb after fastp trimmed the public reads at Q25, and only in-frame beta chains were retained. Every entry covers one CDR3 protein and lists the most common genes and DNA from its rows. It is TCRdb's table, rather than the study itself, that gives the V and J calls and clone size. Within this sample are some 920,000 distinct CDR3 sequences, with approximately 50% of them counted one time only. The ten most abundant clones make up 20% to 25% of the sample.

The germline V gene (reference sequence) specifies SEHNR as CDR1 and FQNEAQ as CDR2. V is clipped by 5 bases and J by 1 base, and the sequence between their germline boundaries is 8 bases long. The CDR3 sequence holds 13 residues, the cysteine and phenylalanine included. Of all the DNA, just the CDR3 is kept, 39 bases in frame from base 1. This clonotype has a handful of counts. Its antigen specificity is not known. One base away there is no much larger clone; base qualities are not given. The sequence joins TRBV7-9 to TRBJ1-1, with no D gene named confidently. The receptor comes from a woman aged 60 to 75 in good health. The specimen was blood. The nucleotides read TGTGCCAGCAGCCTTGATTCGAACACTGAAGCTTTCTTT. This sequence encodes CASSLDSNTEAFF.